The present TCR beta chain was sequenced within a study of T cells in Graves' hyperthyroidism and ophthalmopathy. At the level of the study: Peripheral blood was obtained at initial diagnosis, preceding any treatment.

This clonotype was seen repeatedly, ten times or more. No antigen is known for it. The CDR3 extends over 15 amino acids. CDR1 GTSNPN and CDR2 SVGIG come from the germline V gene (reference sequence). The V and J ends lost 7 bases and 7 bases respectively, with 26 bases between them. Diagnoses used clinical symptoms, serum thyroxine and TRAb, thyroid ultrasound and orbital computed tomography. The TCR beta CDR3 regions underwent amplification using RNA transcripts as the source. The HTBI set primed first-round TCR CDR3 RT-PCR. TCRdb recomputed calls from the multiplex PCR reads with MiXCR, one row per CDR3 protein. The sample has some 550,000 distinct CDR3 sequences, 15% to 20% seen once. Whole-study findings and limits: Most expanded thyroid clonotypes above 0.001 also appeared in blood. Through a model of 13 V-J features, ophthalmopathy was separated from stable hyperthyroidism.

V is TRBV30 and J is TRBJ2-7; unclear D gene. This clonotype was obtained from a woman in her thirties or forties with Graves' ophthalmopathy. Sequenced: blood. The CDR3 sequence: CASLRSAASTGEQYF. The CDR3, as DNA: TGTGCCTCACTACGAAGCGCGGCCTCGACCGGTGAGCAGTACTTC.